This T cell receptor beta chain was captured by sequencing in a study of regulatory dendritic cells for organ transplantation. Allogeneic regulatory or mature dendritic cells were co-cultured for less than six days with CFSE-labeled sorted T cells at 1:10. CDR3 size: 15 residues. Unmatched junction bases numbered 5, after V lost 5 bases and J lost 4 bases. The V gene's germline CDR1 is SGHTA and CDR2 FQGNSA. A word on this clone: Its target is unknown.

Assay: immunoSEQ multiplex PCR; the TCRdb copy retains only in-frame clones and omits some. Of about 10,000 clones listed, approximately 65% are singletons. The TCR sequence derives from a human donor in good health. Specimen: naive CD4+ T cells from blood cultured with dendritic cells. The subset: CD45RA+ naive T cells. V gene TRBV7-2 combines with J gene TRBJ2-1, with 10 bases matching TRBD1. The CDR3 reads CASSSRTGGYNEQFF. As DNA, the CDR3 is TGTGCCAGCAGCAGCCGGACAGGGGGTTACAATGAGCAGTTCTTC. The whole variable domain, filled in from reference TRBV7-2 and TRBJ2-1, reads GAGVSQSPSNKVTEKGKDVELRCDPISGHTALYWYRQSLGQGLEFLIYFQGNSAPDKSGLPSDRFSAERTGGSVSTLTIQRTQQEDSAVYLCASSSRTGGYNEQFFGPGTRLTVL.